This T cell receptor (beta chain) comes out of a study of CD8 T cells in Susac syndrome. In its sample, this clonotype was seen once. RNA was extracted with the RNeasy kit, and a quantity of roughly 0.5 to 1 ug was reverse transcribed using random hexamers. In TCRdb, the immunoSEQ multiplex PCR reads were re-called with MiXCR into one record per CDR3 protein. The sample carries under 200,000 distinct CDR3 sequences, approximately 95% recorded once. Germline-derived CDR1 and CDR2 are MNHEY and SVGAGI. The junction had 12 bases not matched to a gene; V was cut back by 2 bases and J by 6 bases. The CDR3 consists of 17 residues.

Source material: CD8+ T cells from PBMCs. This receptor was identified in a human donor with Susac syndrome. J is TRBJ1-5 and V is TRBV6-5; the match to TRBD1 covers 8 bases. Here the CDR3 DNA reads TGTGCCAGCAGTTACCACACCACCGGGACAGGTGGTCAGCCCCAGCATTTT. This translates into CASSYHTTGTGGQPQHF.